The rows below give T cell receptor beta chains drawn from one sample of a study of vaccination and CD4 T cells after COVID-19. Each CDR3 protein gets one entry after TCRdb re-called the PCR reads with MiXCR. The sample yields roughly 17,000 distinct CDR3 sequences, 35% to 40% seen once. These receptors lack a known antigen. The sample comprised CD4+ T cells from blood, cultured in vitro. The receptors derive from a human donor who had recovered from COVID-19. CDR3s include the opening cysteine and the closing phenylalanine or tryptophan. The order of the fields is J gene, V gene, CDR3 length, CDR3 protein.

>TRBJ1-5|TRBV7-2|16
CASSLYRGLSNQPQHF
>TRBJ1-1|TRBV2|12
CASSEGLGAAFF
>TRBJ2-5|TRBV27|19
CASSLYPGLAGDLGETQYF
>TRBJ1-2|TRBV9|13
CASSVGSGEGYTF
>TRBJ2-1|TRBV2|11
CASSEGGGGFF
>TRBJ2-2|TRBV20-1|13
CSAKQGSTGELFF
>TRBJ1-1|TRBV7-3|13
CASSLTYPDEAFF
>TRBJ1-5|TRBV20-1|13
CSARGRESQPQHF
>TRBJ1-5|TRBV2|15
CASSGSTGGQQPQHF
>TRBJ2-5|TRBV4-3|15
CASSHSGEGEETQYF
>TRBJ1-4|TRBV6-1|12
CASQGVGEKLFF
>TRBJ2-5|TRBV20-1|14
CSAALAGGRETQYF
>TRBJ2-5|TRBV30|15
CAWSVPGGLKETQYF
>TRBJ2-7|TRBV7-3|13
CASTYQQGYEQYF